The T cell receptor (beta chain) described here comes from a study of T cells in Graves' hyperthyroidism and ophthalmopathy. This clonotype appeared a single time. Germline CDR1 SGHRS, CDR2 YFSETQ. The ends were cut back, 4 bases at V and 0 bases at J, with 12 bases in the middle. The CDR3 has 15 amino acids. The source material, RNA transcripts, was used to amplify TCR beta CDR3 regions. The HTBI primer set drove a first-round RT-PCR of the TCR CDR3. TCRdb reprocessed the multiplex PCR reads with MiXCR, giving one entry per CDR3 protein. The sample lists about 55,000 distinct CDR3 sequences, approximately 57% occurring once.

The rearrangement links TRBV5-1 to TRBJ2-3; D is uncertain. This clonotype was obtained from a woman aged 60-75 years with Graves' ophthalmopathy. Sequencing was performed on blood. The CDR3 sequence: CASSMMEISTDTQYF. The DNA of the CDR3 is TGCGCCAGCAGCATGATGGAGATTAGCACAGATACGCAGTATTTT.